The 9 T cell receptor beta chains reported below all come from one sample, sequenced in a study of OX40 agonist ivuxolimab in advanced cancers. The assay was immunoSEQ multiplex PCR, and TCRdb's table has in-frame clones only and misses some. The sample includes tens of thousands of clones, approximately 90% of them seen just once. The material was CD4+ or CD8+ T cells sorted from blood, obtained in a trial of the OX40 agonist ivuxolimab. These receptors all come from an adult with an advanced solid tumor such as melanoma, head and neck, liver or kidney cancer.

CDR3 amino acids: CASSELSRGGGTEAFF. Here the CDR3 DNA reads TGTGCCAGCAGTGAATTGAGTAGGGGAGGGGGAACTGAAGCTTTCTTT. The V and J genes are TRBV2 and TRBJ1-1; a possible D gene is TRBD1 (6 bases). V was shortened by 2 bases and J by 5 bases, with 18 bases between the two germline ends. This CDR3 is built from 16 residues. The germline V gene has CDR1 SNHLY and CDR2 FYNNEI.

The J gene is TRBJ1-2, the V gene TRBV5-8; possibly TRBD1 for D (5 bases). V gave up 0 bases and J gave up 3 bases, with 15 bases separating them. Per the germline V gene, CDR1 is SGHTS and CDR2 is YDEGEE. The CDR3 is 16 amino acids. Here the CDR3 DNA reads TGTGCCAGCAGCTTGGGGAAGGGGAGGCTGGACTATGGCTACACCTTC. This sequence encodes CASSLGKGRLDYGYTF.

This clone was detected only once. The V and J genes are TRBV6-6 and TRBJ1-5; tentatively, D is TRBD1 (6 bases). Between the trimmed V and J ends, which lost 6 bases and 2 bases, there was a span of 11 bases. Germline CDR1 is MNHNY and CDR2 is SVGAGI (reference sequence). The length of the CDR3 is 14 residues. In DNA form, the CDR3 reads TGTGCCAGCAGGAGGGCAGGGGGCAATCAGCCCCAGCATTTT. Translated, it gives CASRRAGGNQPQHF.

This chain connects TRBV9 to TRBJ2-2, with D perhaps TRBD1 (5 bases). From germline, CDR1 is SGDLS and CDR2 YYNGEE. With 5 bases removed from V and 0 bases from J, the gap between germline ends came to 11 bases. The CDR3 runs to 15 residues. The CDR3 DNA reads TGTGCCAGCAGATCGGACAAAACGAACACCGGGGAGCTGTTTTTT. Amino acids: CASRSDKTNTGELFF.

A few counts support this clone. The V call is TRBV11-2, the J call TRBJ2-3, with unresolved D. Per germline, CDR1 SGHAT and CDR2 FQNNGV. The CDR3 totals 14 residues. Between the trimmed V and J ends, which lost 1 base and 6 bases, there was a span of 11 bases. The CDR3 spells CASSLGGYGDTQYF. DNA for the CDR3: TGTGCCAGCAGCTTAGGAGGTTATGGTGATACGCAGTATTTT.

The V call is TRBV2, the J call TRBJ2-1; perhaps TRBD1 as D (5 bases). This CDR3 is 11 amino acids long. The germline V gene has CDR1 SNHLY and CDR2 FYNNEI. Trimming shortened V by 8 bases and J by 10 bases, and 12 bases separated the two germline ends. CDR3 coding DNA: TGTGCCAGCCAGTACCCAGGGGAGCAGTTCTTC. Amino acids: CASQYPGEQFF.

This chain connects TRBV27 to TRBJ1-4, with D hard to call. The V end was cut by 3 bases, the J end by 6 bases, with 11 bases between. The CDR3 has 14 amino acids. Germline CDR1 MNHEY, CDR2 SMNVEV (reference sequence). The CDR3 spells CASSLRRTYEKLFF. In DNA form, the CDR3 reads TGTGCCAGCAGTTTGCGGCGTACGTATGAAAAACTGTTTTTT.

The chain employs TRBV9 and TRBJ1-2; unclear D gene. The CDR3 has 14 residues. Trimming removed 0 bases at V and 4 bases at J, with 10 bases between. Germline V CDR1 and CDR2: SGDLS, YYNGEE. CDR3 nucleotide sequence: TGTGCCAGCAGCGTAGCGGGCCAGATCTATGGCTACACCTTC. Translated, it gives CASSVAGQIYGYTF.

The chain couples TRBV2 to TRBJ2-6; D is tentatively TRBD1 or TRBD2 (6 bases each). The CDR3 loop spans 19 amino acids. Trimming stripped 4 bases from V and 2 bases from J, with 21 bases between. Germline CDR1 SNHLY, CDR2 FYNNEI. CDR3 in DNA: TGTGCCAGCAGTGTCGGGGGCAGGGGTAACTTTGCTGGGGCCAACGTCCTGACTTTC. This encodes CASSVGGRGNFAGANVLTF. The variable domain in full, with the rest retrieved from reference TRBV2 and TRBJ2-6, is EPEVTQTPSHQVTQMGQEVILRCVPISNHLYFYWYRQILGQKVEFLVSFYNNEISEKSEIFDDQFSVERPDGSNFTLKIRSTKLEDSAMYFCASSVGGRGNFAGANVLTFGAGSRLTVL.